Sequencing of this T cell receptor beta chain was carried out in a study of blood T cell repertoires in COVID-19. Study-wide context: Donors in the United States, Italy and Spain gave samples during acute or convalescent COVID-19.

Original data processing: Estimated nucleated cell counts came from reference gene primer amplification. The data were produced by immunoSEQ multiplex PCR, yet TCRdb's version contains in-frame clones alone and is incomplete. V and J calls and clone size are those listed in that table; D and trimming were worked out from the DNA. This sample carries 240,000 or so clones, approximately 86% of them seen once, and the ten largest clones take just over 7%. V was clipped by 4 bases and J by 2 bases; unmatched bases: 8. The germline gives CDR1 MGHRA, CDR2 YSYEKL. This CDR3 has 16 residues. The sample taken for sequencing was peripheral blood. This rearrangement joins TRBV4-1 to TRBJ1-3; TRBD1 matches 7 bases. This clonotype was sampled from a man aged 55 to 69 who had recovered from COVID-19. The CDR3 spells CASSPGQSRTGNTIYF. DNA of the CDR3: TGCGCCAGCAGCCCGGGACAGTCCCGAACTGGAAACACCATATATTTT.